This TCR beta chain stems from a study of blood T cells in healthy people across ages. Study background: Using template switching, researchers captured about one barcoded beta molecule for each two T cells.

The trim removed 6 bases at V and 7 bases at J, leaving 14 bases unmatched. The CDR3 is 16 residues long. Germline CDR1 is MNHEY and CDR2 is SVGEGT. A second PCR, run for about 6 to 11 cycles, used a sample-barcoded 5' primer plus a J-beta primer mix. TCRdb used MiXCR to reprocess the 5' RACE reads, holding one entry per CDR3 protein. The repertoire holds around 800,000 distinct CDR3 sequences, with 46% as singletons. The material sequenced was blood. The rearrangement links TRBV6-2 or TRBV6-3 to TRBJ1-4; 7 bases fit TRBD1. The receptor comes from a man older than 75 in good health. The CDR3 DNA follows: TGTGCCAGCAGACCGATCGACAGGGTTGAAGGTGAAAAACTGTTTTTT. It encodes CASRPIDRVEGEKLFF.